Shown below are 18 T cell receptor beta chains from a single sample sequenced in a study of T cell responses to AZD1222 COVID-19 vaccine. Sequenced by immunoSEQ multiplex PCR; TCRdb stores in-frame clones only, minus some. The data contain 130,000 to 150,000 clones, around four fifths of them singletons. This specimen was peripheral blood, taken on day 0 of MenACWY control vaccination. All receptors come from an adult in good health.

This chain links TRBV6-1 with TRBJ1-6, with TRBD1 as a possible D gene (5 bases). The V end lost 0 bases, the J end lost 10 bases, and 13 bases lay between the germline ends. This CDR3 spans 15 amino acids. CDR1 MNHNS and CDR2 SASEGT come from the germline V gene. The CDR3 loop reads CASSEAGAQRSPLHF. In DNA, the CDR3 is TGTGCCAGCAGTGAAGCAGGGGCCCAGAGGTCACCCCTCCACTTT.

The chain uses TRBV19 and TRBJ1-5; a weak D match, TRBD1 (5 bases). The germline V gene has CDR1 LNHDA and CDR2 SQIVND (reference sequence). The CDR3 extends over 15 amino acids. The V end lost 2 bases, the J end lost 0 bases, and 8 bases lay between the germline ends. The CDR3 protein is CASSIRQYSNQPQHF. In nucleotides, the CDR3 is TGTGCCAGTAGTATAAGACAGTATAGCAATCAGCCCCAGCATTTT.

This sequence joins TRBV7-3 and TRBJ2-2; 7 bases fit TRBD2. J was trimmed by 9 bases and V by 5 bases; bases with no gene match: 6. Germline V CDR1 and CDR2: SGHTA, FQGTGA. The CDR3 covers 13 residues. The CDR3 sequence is CASSPGRGRELFF. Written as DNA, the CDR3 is TGTGCCAGCAGCCCAGGGAGGGGTCGGGAGCTGTTTTTT.

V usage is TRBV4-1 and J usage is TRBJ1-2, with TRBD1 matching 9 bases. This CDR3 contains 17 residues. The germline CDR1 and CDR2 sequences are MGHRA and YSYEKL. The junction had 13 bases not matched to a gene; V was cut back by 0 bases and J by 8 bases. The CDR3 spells CASSQDPNLDRGGGYTF. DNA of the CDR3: TGCGCCAGCAGCCAAGATCCTAATCTAGACAGGGGGGGAGGCTACACCTTC.

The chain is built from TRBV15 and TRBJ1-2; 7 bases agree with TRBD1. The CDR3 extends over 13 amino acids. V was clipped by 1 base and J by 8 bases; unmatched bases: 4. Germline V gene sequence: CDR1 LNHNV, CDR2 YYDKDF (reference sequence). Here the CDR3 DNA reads TGTGCCACCAGCAGAGTTCAGGGGGAAGGCTACACCTTC. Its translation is CATSRVQGEGYTF.

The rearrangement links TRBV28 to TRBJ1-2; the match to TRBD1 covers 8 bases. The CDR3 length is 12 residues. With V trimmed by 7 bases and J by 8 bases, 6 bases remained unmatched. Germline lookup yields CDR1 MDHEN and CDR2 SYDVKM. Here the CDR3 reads CASIKQGDGYTF. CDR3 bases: TGTGCCAGCATTAAACAGGGGGACGGCTACACCTTC.

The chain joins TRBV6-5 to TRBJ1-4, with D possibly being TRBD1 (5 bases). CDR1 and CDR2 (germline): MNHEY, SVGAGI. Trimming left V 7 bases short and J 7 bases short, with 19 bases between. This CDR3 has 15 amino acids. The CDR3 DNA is TGTGCCAGCACTCAGTCGGGTGGTAGGGGTGAAAAACTGTTTTTT. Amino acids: CASTQSGGRGEKLFF.

The CDR3 spells CASSYDRQSNSPLHF. Here the CDR3 DNA reads TGTGCCAGCAGTTACGATAGGCAATCTAATTCACCCCTCCACTTT. This sequence joins TRBV6-5 and TRBJ1-6; D not resolved. The CDR3 runs 15 residues. V lost 2 bases and J lost 6, with 11 bases in between. The germline V gene has CDR1 MNHEY and CDR2 SVGAGI.

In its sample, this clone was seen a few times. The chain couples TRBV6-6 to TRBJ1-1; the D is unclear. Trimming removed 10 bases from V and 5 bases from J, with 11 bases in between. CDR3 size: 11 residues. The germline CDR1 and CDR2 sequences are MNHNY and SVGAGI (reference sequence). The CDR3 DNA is TGTGCCACGTACCTAGGAACTGAAGCTTTCTTT. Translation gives CATYLGTEAFF.

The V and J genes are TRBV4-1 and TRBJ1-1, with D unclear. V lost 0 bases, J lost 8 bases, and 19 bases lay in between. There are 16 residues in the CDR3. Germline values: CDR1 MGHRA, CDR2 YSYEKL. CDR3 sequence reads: CASSQDMDSPRLEAFF. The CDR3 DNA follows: TGCGCCAGCAGCCAAGATATGGATTCCCCCCGACTCGAAGCTTTCTTT.

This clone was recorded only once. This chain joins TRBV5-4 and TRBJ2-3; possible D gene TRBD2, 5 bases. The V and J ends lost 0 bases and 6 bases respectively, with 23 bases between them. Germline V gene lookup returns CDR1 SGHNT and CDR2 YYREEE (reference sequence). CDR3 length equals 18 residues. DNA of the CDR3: TGTGCCAGCAGCTTGGGGGCCCGGGGTATAGTGGCCGGGGATACGCAGTATTTT. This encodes CASSLGARGIVAGDTQYF. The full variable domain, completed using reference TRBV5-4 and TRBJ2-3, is ETGVTQSPTHLIKTRGQQVTLRCSSQSGHNTVSWYQQALGQGPQFIFQYYREEENGRGNFPPRFSGLQFPNYSSELNVNALELDDSALYLCASSLGARGIVAGDTQYFGPGTRLTVL.

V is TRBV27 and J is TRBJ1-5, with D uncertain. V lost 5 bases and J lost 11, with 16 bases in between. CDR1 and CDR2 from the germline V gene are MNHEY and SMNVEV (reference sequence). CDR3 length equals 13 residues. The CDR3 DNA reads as TGTGCCAGCAGTCCAAGTCCCATCATGGCCCAGCATTTT. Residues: CASSPSPIMAQHF.

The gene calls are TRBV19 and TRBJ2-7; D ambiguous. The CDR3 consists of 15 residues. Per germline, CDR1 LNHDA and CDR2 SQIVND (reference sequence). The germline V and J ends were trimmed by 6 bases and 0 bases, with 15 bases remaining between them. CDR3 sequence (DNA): TGTGCCAGTAGCTCCCCTGGGCAGGTCTCCTACGAGCAGTACTTC. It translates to CASSSPGQVSYEQYF.

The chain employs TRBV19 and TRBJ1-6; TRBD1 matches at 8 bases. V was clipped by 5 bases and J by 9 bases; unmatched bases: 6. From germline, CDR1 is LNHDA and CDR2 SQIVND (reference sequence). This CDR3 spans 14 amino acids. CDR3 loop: CASSQNRGGSPLHF. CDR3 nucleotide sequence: TGTGCCAGTAGTCAAAACAGGGGGGGTTCACCCCTCCACTTT.

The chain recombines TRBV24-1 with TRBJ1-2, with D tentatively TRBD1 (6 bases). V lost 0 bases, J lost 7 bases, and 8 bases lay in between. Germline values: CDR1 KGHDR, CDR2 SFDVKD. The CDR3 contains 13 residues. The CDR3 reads CATSDLQGFGYTF. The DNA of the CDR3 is TGTGCCACCAGTGATTTGCAGGGGTTTGGCTACACCTTC.

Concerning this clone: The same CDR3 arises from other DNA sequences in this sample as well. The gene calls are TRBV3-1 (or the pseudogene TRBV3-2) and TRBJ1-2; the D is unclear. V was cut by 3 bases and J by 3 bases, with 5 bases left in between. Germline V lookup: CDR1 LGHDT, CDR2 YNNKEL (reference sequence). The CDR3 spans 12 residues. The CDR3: CASSQVDYGYTF. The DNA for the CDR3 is TGTGCCAGCAGCCAGGTAGACTATGGCTACACCTTC.

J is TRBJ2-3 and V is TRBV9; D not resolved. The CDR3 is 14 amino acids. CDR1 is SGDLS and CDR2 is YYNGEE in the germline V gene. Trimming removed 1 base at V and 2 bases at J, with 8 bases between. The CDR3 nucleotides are TGTGCCAGCAGCGTAATGGGCTACACAGATACGCAGTATTTT. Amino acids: CASSVMGYTDTQYF.

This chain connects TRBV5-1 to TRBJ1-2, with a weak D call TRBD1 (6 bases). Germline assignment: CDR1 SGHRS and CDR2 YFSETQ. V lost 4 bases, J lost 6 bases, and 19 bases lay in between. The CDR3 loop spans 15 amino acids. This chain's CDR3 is CASSPADRLADGYTF. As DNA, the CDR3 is TGCGCCAGCAGCCCAGCCGACAGGTTGGCCGATGGCTACACCTTC. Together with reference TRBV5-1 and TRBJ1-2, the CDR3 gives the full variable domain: KAGVTQTPRYLIKTRGQQVTLSCSPISGHRSVSWYQQTPGQGLQFLFEYFSETQRNKGNFPGRFSGRQFSNSRSEMNVSTLELGDSALYLCASSPADRLADGYTFGSGTRLTVV.